Listed here are 25 T cell receptor beta chains from one sample, sequenced in a study of T cells in Graves' hyperthyroidism and ophthalmopathy. TCR beta CDR3 sequences were amplified from RNA transcripts. The TCR CDR3 first-round RT-PCR relied on the HTBI primer set. Via MiXCR, TCRdb re-called the multiplex PCR reads, giving one row per CDR3 protein. The sample shows about 500,000 distinct CDR3 sequences, about 16% of them seen only once. The material sequenced was blood. Receptors originate from a woman aged 25 to 39 with Graves' ophthalmopathy.

This clonotype occurred many times. The chain couples TRBV5-6 to TRBJ2-3; 12 bases align to TRBD2. J lost 0 bases, V lost 4 bases, and 15 bases had no gene match. The CDR3 has 20 residues. In germline, CDR1 is SGHDT, CDR2 YYEEEE. The CDR3 spells CASSPGLAGSPFTSTDTQYF. CDR3 sequence (DNA): TGTGCCAGCAGCCCTGGACTAGCGGGAAGCCCCTTTACTAGCACAGATACGCAGTATTTT.

This clonotype came up many times. J is TRBJ1-2 and V is TRBV28, with 8 nucleotides matching TRBD1. J lost 8 bases, V lost 5 bases, and 7 bases had no gene match. Germline V gene data show CDR1 as MDHEN and CDR2 as SYDVKM. This CDR3 spans 13 amino acids. The CDR3 protein is CASSPGQGWGYTF. In nucleotides, the CDR3 is TGTGCCAGCAGTCCCGGACAGGGTTGGGGCTACACCTTC.

This clonotype was recorded many times. V and J are TRBV29-1 and TRBJ2-3, with TRBD2 matching 14 bases. The CDR3 contains 18 residues. The germline gives CDR1 SQVTM, CDR2 ANQGSEA. Unmatched junction bases numbered 14, after V lost 3 bases and J lost 6 bases. CDR3 sequence (DNA): TGCAGCGTTGAGGTCATAGGGACTAGCGGGAGTGGGGCGGATACGCAGTATTTT. This codes for CSVEVIGTSGSGADTQYF.

This clonotype has a count of ten or more. The V and J genes are TRBV28 and TRBJ1-2; 7 bases line up with TRBD1. Looked up from germline, CDR1 is MDHEN and CDR2 is SYDVKM. The trim removed 4 bases at V and 1 base at J, leaving 12 bases unmatched. This CDR3 is 17 amino acids long. CDR3 region: CASSSEGQRAFNYGYTF. Here the CDR3 DNA reads TGTGCCAGCAGTTCAGAGGGACAGCGGGCCTTTAACTATGGCTACACCTTC.

The V call is TRBV20-1, the J call TRBJ1-1; D remains unclear. This CDR3 spans 13 amino acids. Germline loops: CDR1 DFQATT, CDR2 SNEGSKA (reference sequence). The CDR3 reads CSGSRRTNTEAFF. CDR3 nucleotide sequence: TGCAGCGGCTCCCGCAGGACCAACACTGAAGCTTTCTTT.

Concerning this clonotype: This could be a read error, since a much larger clone is one nucleotide away. The chain is built from TRBV20-1 and TRBJ1-4; D is perhaps TRBD1 (5 bases). Trimming took 6 bases from V and 6 from J, leaving 14 bases between them. CDR1 DFQATT and CDR2 SNEGSKA come from the germline V gene (reference sequence). The CDR3 loop spans 13 amino acids. The CDR3 here is CSAMGDGDEKLFF. The CDR3 nucleotides are TGCAGTGCCATGGGGGACGGGGATGAAAAACTGTTTTTT.

The chain carries TRBV28 and TRBJ2-1, with 8 nucleotides matching TRBD2. The length of the CDR3 is 16 residues. The junction had 13 bases not matched to a gene; V was cut back by 5 bases and J by 7 bases. CDR1 MDHEN and CDR2 SYDVKM come from the germline V gene. DNA for the CDR3: TGTGCCAGCAGTCAACCCATAGCGGGATGGGGTAATGAGCAGTTCTTC. As protein: CASSQPIAGWGNEQFF. Based on the CDR3 plus reference TRBV28 and TRBJ2-1, the full variable domain is DVKVTQSSRYLVKRTGEKVFLECVQDMDHENMFWYRQDPGLGLRLIYFSYDVKMKEKGDIPEGYSVSREKKERFSLILESASTNQTSMYLCASSQPIAGWGNEQFFGPGTRLTVL.

The chain is built from TRBV2 and TRBJ1-4, with D hard to call. With 8 bases removed from V and 3 bases from J, the gap between germline ends came to 16 bases. Germline V gene data show CDR1 as SNHLY and CDR2 as FYNNEI. CDR3 length: 15 amino acids. The CDR3 bases are TGTGCCAGCTTCTTCGGTGGGCTTTCTAATGAAAAACTGTTTTTT. Protein product: CASFFGGLSNEKLFF.

This clonotype appeared a few times. The V call is TRBV20-1, the J call TRBJ2-7; TRBD1 is a possible D gene (5 bases). Trimming cost V 3 bases and J 3 bases, with 24 bases left between them. The germline gives CDR1 DFQATT, CDR2 SNEGSKA (reference sequence). The CDR3 contains 17 residues. The CDR3: CSARSRDLTLGVYEQYF. The CDR3 region has the DNA TGCAGTGCTAGGTCGCGCGATCTAACTTTAGGGGTCTACGAGCAGTACTTC.

This clonotype was recorded many times. The V call is TRBV30, the J call TRBJ2-2, with a tentative D call TRBD2 (6 bases). The CDR3 runs 13 residues. CDR1 and CDR2 from the germline V gene are GTSNPN and SVGIG (reference sequence). Trimming took off 2 bases at V and 6 bases at J, with 10 bases between the two ends. This CDR3 reads CAWSHRRAGELFF. Written as DNA, the CDR3 is TGTGCCTGGAGTCACAGGAGGGCCGGGGAGCTGTTTTTT. The full variable domain, in which reference TRBV30 and TRBJ2-2 provide the parts outside the CDR3, is SQTIHQWPATLVQPVGSPLSLECTVEGTSNPNLYWYRQAAGRGLQLLFYSVGIGQISSEVPQNLSASRPQDRQFILSSKKLLLSDSGFYLCAWSHRRAGELFFGEGSRLTVL.

This clonotype was counted only a few times. A clone one base away is much larger, so this may be a read error. The chain has TRBV11-2 and TRBJ2-1; D unclear. This CDR3 has 13 residues. Germline V CDR1 and CDR2: SGHAT, FQNNGV. The CDR3 is CASSLIGYNEQLF. The CDR3 DNA reads as TGTGCCAGCAGCTTAATAGGGTACAATGAGCAGCTCTTC.

This chain connects TRBV10-3 to TRBJ2-7, with D uncertain. Trimming removed 3 bases from V and 5 bases from J, with 14 bases in between. Germline V lookup: CDR1 ENHRY, CDR2 SYGVKD. The CDR3 is made up of 14 amino acids. The CDR3 DNA follows: TGTGCCATCAGTGATCAGGTCGTCCTCCACGAGCAGTACTTC. It is translated as CAISDQVVLHEQYF.

The V and J genes are TRBV6-4 and TRBJ2-1; TRBD2 agrees at 8 bases. CDR1 MRHNA and CDR2 SNTAGT come from the germline V gene. This CDR3 spans 14 amino acids. The V gene end was trimmed by 3 bases and the J gene end by 5 bases; junction bases not matched to a gene: 3. CDR3 amino acids: CASSEAGEHNEQFF. Here the CDR3 DNA reads TGTGCCAGCAGTGAAGCGGGAGAACACAATGAGCAGTTCTTC.

V and J are TRBV27 and TRBJ2-7; 8 positions agree with TRBD2. CDR1 and CDR2 (germline): MNHEY, SMNVEV (reference sequence). V lost 5 bases to trimming and J lost 1 base; unmatched junction nucleotides: 4. CDR3 size: 14 residues. The CDR3 protein is CASSLIAGSYEQYF. The CDR3 coding sequence is TGTGCCAGCAGTCTAATAGCGGGATCCTACGAGCAGTACTTC.

This clonotype has ten or more counts. The chain employs TRBV6-1 and TRBJ1-5; the D is unclear. The germline V gene encodes CDR1 MNHNS and CDR2 SASEGT. V shed 5 bases and J shed 4 bases, with 9 bases lying between them. This CDR3 has 13 residues. The CDR3 reads CASSISVNQPQHF. The CDR3 DNA reads as TGTGCCAGCAGTATCTCCGTGAATCAGCCCCAGCATTTT.

This clonotype was seen repeatedly, ten times or more. The rearrangement joins TRBV7-9 to TRBJ2-7; TRBD2 matches at 10 bases. CDR3 size: 15 residues. V lost 5 bases, J lost 3 bases, and 7 bases stayed unmatched. CDR1 is SEHNR, CDR2 FQNEAQ, per germline (reference sequence). CDR3 residues: CASSEHSGRVYEQYF. The CDR3 nucleotides are TGTGCCAGCAGCGAGCACAGCGGGAGGGTCTACGAGCAGTACTTC.

This clonotype was seen a few times. This rearrangement joins TRBV10-1 to TRBJ2-7; D is possibly TRBD1 (6 bases). Trimming cost V 2 bases and J 2 bases, with 25 bases left between them. This CDR3 has 19 amino acids. Germline values: CDR1 WNHNN, CDR2 SYGVQD (reference sequence). The CDR3 region has the DNA TGCGCCAGCAGTGAGGGTAACGTTCTAGTTCAAGGGGGAACCTACGAGCAGTACTTC. Amino acids: CASSEGNVLVQGGTYEQYF.

This clonotype was observed a handful of times. The chain employs TRBV29-1 and TRBJ2-7; perhaps TRBD1 as D (5 bases). Germline loops: CDR1 SQVTM, CDR2 ANQGSEA. The germline V and J ends were trimmed by 2 bases and 5 bases, with 10 bases remaining between them. The CDR3 consists of 12 residues. The DNA for the CDR3 is TGCAGCGTTGAATACAGGCGGAACGAGCAGTACTTC. It specifies CSVEYRRNEQYF.

This clonotype was seen many times. The chain combines TRBV7-6 with TRBJ2-1; 7 bases fit TRBD2. CDR3 length: 14 residues. The V segment lost 0 bases and the J segment 7 bases; nucleotides outside the gene matches: 3. Per germline, CDR1 SGHVS and CDR2 FNYEAQ. CDR3 sequence reads: CASSLAGGVNEQFF. For the CDR3, the DNA is TGTGCCAGCAGCTTAGCGGGAGGGGTAAATGAGCAGTTCTTC. Supplemented by reference TRBV7-6 and TRBJ2-1, the full variable domain reads GAGVSQSPRYKVTKRGQDVALRCDPISGHVSLYWYRQALGQGPEFLTYFNYEAQQDKSGLPNDRFSAERPEGSISTLTIQRTEQRDSAMYRCASSLAGGVNEQFFGPGTRLTVL.

In its sample, this clonotype was seen many times. The J gene is TRBJ1-5, the V gene TRBV24-1; the D is unclear. There are 14 residues in the CDR3. Germline CDR1 reads KGHDR; CDR2 reads SFDVKD. Trimming pared 7 bases from V and 5 bases from J, leaving 14 bases between. DNA for the CDR3: TGTGCCACCAGCCCAGTAGGGAGGGATCAGCCCCAGCATTTT. Translating it yields CATSPVGRDQPQHF.

The sample holds many counts of this clonotype. The chain has TRBV6-1 and TRBJ2-1; D gene ambiguous. Per germline, CDR1 MNHNS and CDR2 SASEGT. V lost 1 base and J lost 0, with 10 bases in between. This CDR3 has 16 residues. CDR3: CASSEVGFSSYNEQFF. CDR3 DNA sequence: TGTGCCAGCAGTGAAGTTGGCTTTAGCTCCTACAATGAGCAGTTCTTC.

A word on this clonotype: A read error may be the cause here, since a much bigger clone is one base away. As the CDR3 is not closed by the conserved phenylalanine or tryptophan, this likely results from a read error. The J gene is TRBJ2-3, the V gene TRBV27; D uncertain. The germline CDR1 and CDR2 sequences are MNHEY and SMNVEV (reference sequence). Trimming cost V 2 bases and J 6 bases, with 15 bases left between them. The CDR3 is 15 residues long. CDR3 nucleotides: TGTGCCAGCAGTTTAGCCGGACGGCGTTTTGATACGCAGTATCTT. This sequence encodes CASSLAGRRFDTQYL.

This clonotype occurred many times. The chain has TRBV6-2 or TRBV6-3 and TRBJ1-5, with D perhaps TRBD1 (6 bases). V was trimmed by 3 bases and J by 7 bases, leaving 19 bases between them. The CDR3 loop spans 16 amino acids. Germline lookup yields CDR1 MNHEY and CDR2 SVGEGT. The CDR3 DNA follows: TGTGCCAGCAGTTATCGGGGCAGGGGCGATGGGCAGCCCCAGCATTTT. Amino acid sequence: CASSYRGRGDGQPQHF.

This clonotype showed up just a few times. The gene calls are TRBV20-1 and TRBJ1-5, with a weak D call TRBD1 (5 bases). V shed 6 bases and J shed 3 bases, with 18 bases lying between them. This CDR3 has 15 amino acids. The germline V gene has CDR1 DFQATT and CDR2 SNEGSKA (reference sequence). The DNA for the CDR3 is TGCAGTGCCCAGCCTCAGGGAGCAATCAATCAGCCCCAGCATTTT. Protein: CSAQPQGAINQPQHF.

This clonotype was detected ten times or more. The V call is TRBV7-2, the J call TRBJ1-1; tentative D call: TRBD1 (5 bases). This CDR3 comprises 15 residues. Per the germline V gene, CDR1 is SGHTA and CDR2 is FQGNSA. The V end was cut by 1 base, the J end by 3 bases, with 12 bases between. The CDR3 loop is CASSLVGARYTEAFF. The CDR3 DNA follows: TGTGCCAGCAGCTTAGTAGGGGCGAGGTACACTGAAGCTTTCTTT.